The 8 T cell receptor beta chains below were found in one sample sequenced in a study of human T cells and chemical hapten exposure. As to time point: patch test 1, 2 weeks after DPC sensitization. Documented treatment: therapeutic diphenylcyclopropenone sensitization with weekly scalp DPC. One entry per CDR3 protein results from TCRdb running MiXCR on the RACE reads. The sample has about 360,000 distinct CDR3 sequences; 4.8% are singletons. The sequenced sample was whole blood, obtained in connection with sensitization to the hapten diphenylcyclopropenone (DPC). The receptor source for this set is a woman between 45 and 65 years old with alopecia areata. Some clones in this sample may be carry-over from other donors' samples.

DNA for the CDR3: TGCAGCGTTGGGGACAGGGGGGAGACCCAGTACTTC. This gives the protein CSVGDRGETQYF. This chain connects TRBV29-1 to TRBJ2-5, with 11 bases lining up with TRBD1. Germline trimming cut 4 bases from V and 5 bases from J; bases unmatched to any gene: 0. CDR3 length equals 12 residues. CDR1 and CDR2 (germline): SQVTM, ANQGSEA.

This clonotype has a count of ten or more. The chain recombines TRBV10-2 with TRBJ2-6; possibly TRBD1 for D (5 bases). The CDR3 extends over 19 amino acids. CDR1 WSHSY and CDR2 SAAADI come from the germline V gene. Between the trimmed V and J ends, which lost 6 bases and 0 bases, there was a span of 21 bases. This chain's CDR3 is CASRGVRAKGLSGANVLTF. Here the CDR3 DNA reads TGCGCCAGCAGAGGGGTCAGGGCCAAGGGCCTCTCTGGGGCCAACGTCCTGACTTTC.

This clonotype occurred many times. The gene calls are TRBV6-2 or TRBV6-3 and TRBJ2-7; D remains unclear. The ends were cut back, 4 bases at V and 6 bases at J, with 10 bases in the middle. CDR1 and CDR2 (germline): MNHEY, SVGEGT. There are 12 residues in the CDR3. In DNA form, the CDR3 reads TGTGCCAGCAGTTCCCAAGCGCGCGAGCAGTACTTC. Its translation: CASSSQAREQYF.

Only a few counts were recorded for this clonotype. The gene calls are TRBV20-1 and TRBJ1-6; tentatively, D is TRBD1 (6 bases). Germline-derived CDR1 and CDR2 are DFQATT and SNEGSKA (reference sequence). The CDR3 has 14 residues. The germline V and J ends were trimmed by 5 bases and 9 bases, with 17 bases remaining between them. The CDR3: CSAGAPGTSSPLHF. The DNA for the CDR3 is TGCAGTGCTGGCGCTCCAGGGACAAGTTCACCCCTCCACTTT.

Many counts were recorded for this clonotype. CDR3 sequence reads: CASSTQGDYEQYF. In DNA form, the CDR3 reads TGTGCCAGTAGTACTCAGGGGGACTACGAGCAGTACTTC. The chain uses TRBV19 and TRBJ2-7; 7 nucleotides match TRBD1. This CDR3 has 13 amino acids. The ends lost 4 bases at V and 3 bases at J; junction bases unmatched: 3. Germline-derived CDR1 and CDR2 are LNHDA and SQIVND (reference sequence).

This clonotype was observed at least ten times. The chain has TRBV20-1 and TRBJ2-5; D might be TRBD1 (6 bases). Trimming took 5 bases from V and 2 from J, leaving 12 bases between them. Germline V gives CDR1 DFQATT, CDR2 SNEGSKA (reference sequence). The CDR3 extends over 13 amino acids. The chain's CDR3 is CSAPDSNQETQYF. Written as DNA, the CDR3 is TGCAGTGCTCCGGACAGTAATCAAGAGACCCAGTACTTC.

Ten or more counts support this clonotype. V usage is TRBV29-1 and J usage is TRBJ2-7; TRBD1 matches 8 bases. This CDR3 contains 14 residues. V lost 6 bases to trimming and J lost 6 bases; unmatched junction nucleotides: 13. Looked up from germline, CDR1 is SQVTM and CDR2 is ANQGSEA. DNA of the CDR3: TGCAGCGTCCTTGGGGACAGGCTTTTTTCCGAGCAGTACTTC. It yields the protein CSVLGDRLFSEQYF.

V gene TRBV11-2 combines with J gene TRBJ2-5, with a tentative D call TRBD1 (5 bases). CDR1 is SGHAT and CDR2 is FQNNGV in the germline V gene. Trimming left V 3 bases short and J 1 base short, with 12 bases between. The CDR3 is made up of 15 amino acids. CDR3 sequence (DNA): TGTGCCAGCAGCTTTTTCTTTGGGGCCCAAGAGACCCAGTACTTC. Its translation is CASSFFFGAQETQYF.